A single T cell receptor (beta chain) is shown here with its context. Its specificity is unknown. The CDR3 totals 16 residues. Per germline, CDR1 SGHAT and CDR2 FQNNGV. The V segment lost 5 bases and the J segment 4 bases; nucleotides outside the gene matches: 7. TCR beta CDR3 regions were amplified from RNA transcripts. Researchers ran a first-round RT-PCR on the TCR CDR3 using the HTBI primer set. Each CDR3 protein gets one entry after TCRdb re-called the multiplex PCR reads with MiXCR. The profile shows approximately 710,000 distinct CDR3 sequences, around 16% of them singletons. Lactation, pregnancy, other autoimmune disease or uncontrolled infection excluded patients. The data derive from a study of T cells in Graves' hyperthyroidism and ophthalmopathy. Study-wide results and caveats: A 13 V-J model separated ophthalmopathy from stable hyperthyroidism.

This sequence was found in a man in his fifties with Graves' hyperthyroidism. V is TRBV11-2 and J is TRBJ2-2, with 10 bases lining up with TRBD2. The sample consisted of blood. The CDR3 sequence: CASSIRLAGPTGELFF. The DNA for the CDR3 is TGTGCCAGCAGCATCCGACTAGCGGGCCCCACCGGGGAGCTGTTTTTT.